A selection of T cell receptor beta chains follows, all from one sample in a study of blood T cell repertoires in COVID-19. Clones were sequenced by immunoSEQ multiplex PCR, and TCRdb holds only the in-frame ones, with some missing. The top ten clones hold approximately 4% of a sample with around 220,000 clones, around 85% of them seen once. Material: peripheral blood. These receptors were collected from a woman in her thirties or forties with active or convalescent COVID-19. Each CDR3 is given with its conserved first and last residue.

J: TRBJ2-5
V: TRBV7-9
CDR3: CASSSPGEAGGAYQETQYF

J: TRBJ2-7
V: TRBV5-4
CDR3: CASSLGEGREQYF

J: TRBJ2-7
V: TRBV9
CDR3: CASSVDRDSGEQYF

J: TRBJ2-3
V: TRBV4-1
CDR3: CASSPEGRMRTDTQYF

J: TRBJ2-1
V: TRBV6-1
CDR3: CASSEGQGVSRNEQFF

J: TRBJ2-1
V: TRBV27
CDR3: CASSPSGGSSYNEQFF

J: TRBJ2-7
V: TRBV30
CDR3: CAWSETDSYEQYF

J: TRBJ1-3
V: TRBV5-4
CDR3: CASSTGTGGNTIYF

J: TRBJ1-2
V: TRBV27
CDR3: CASVGSGGLADYTF

J: TRBJ1-1
V: TRBV9
CDR3: CASTSGVVYTEAFF

J: TRBJ1-4
V: TRBV2
CDR3: CASTGTRGTNEKLFF

J: TRBJ2-5
V: TRBV5-5
CDR3: CASSSALSVLGETQYF

J: TRBJ1-3
V: TRBV10-3
CDR3: CAITRTGDPGNTIYF

J: TRBJ1-1
V: TRBV11-3
CDR3: CASSRGVNTEAFF

J: TRBJ1-6
V: TRBV28
CDR3: CASSLPTGLNSPLHF

J: TRBJ1-2
V: TRBV29-1
CDR3: CSVFPGQGGYTF

J: TRBJ2-7
V: TRBV11-1
CDR3: CASTWTSGAYEQYF

J: TRBJ1-5
V: TRBV2
CDR3: CASSGGQGRSQPQHF

J: TRBJ1-2
V: TRBV7-9
CDR3: CASSLGAGVRVNYGYTF

J: TRBJ1-2
V: TRBV9
CDR3: CASTGTYGYTF

J: TRBJ1-1
V: TRBV28
CDR3: CASGQNRVEPSSEAFF

J: TRBJ1-2
V: TRBV25-1
CDR3: CASSEWGIGGPYGYTF

J: TRBJ1-6
V: TRBV5-1
CDR3: CASSLGENSPLHF

J: TRBJ2-5
V: TRBV5-1
CDR3: CASSPGTRQGQETQYF

J: TRBJ1-2
V: TRBV7-8
CDR3: CASSKTGTGAGYGYTF

J: TRBJ1-6
V: TRBV9
CDR3: CASSVESGFGSPLHF

J: TRBJ1-1
V: TRBV5-5
CDR3: CASSWGRGTEAFF

J: TRBJ2-7
V: TRBV6-2/TRBV6-3
CDR3: CASSYGTGGIYEQYF

J: TRBJ2-5
V: TRBV7-2
CDR3: CASSLAIGGKETQYF

J: TRBJ1-6
V: TRBV9
CDR3: CASSGGEGGGNSPLHF

J: TRBJ1-6
V: TRBV28
CDR3: CASSLSQAYNSPLHF